These T cell receptor beta chains were read from a single sample in a study of cytomegalovirus exposure and HLA in healthy donors. Method: immunoSEQ multiplex PCR; TCRdb's copy keeps in-frame clones and lacks some. The repertoire holds about 150,000 clones, with about 60% as singletons. Sequencing was carried out using PBMCs. The receptors here all came from a woman aged 60-75 years in good health and CMV-seropositive. The conserved cysteine and the conserved F or W are not part of the CDR3 here.

CDR3aa	len	v_gene	j_gene
ASSQEPAGGAGGYEQY	16	TRBV4-3	TRBJ2-7
ASSEQWSSYEQY	12	TRBV6-1	TRBJ2-7
ASSWGGQLGEKLF	13	TRBV7-2	TRBJ1-4
ASSLERVSYNEQF	13	TRBV7-9	TRBJ2-1
ASSRTQGSYEQY	12	TRBV7-6	TRBJ2-7
ASSLWSGEGDTQY	13	TRBV5-1	TRBJ2-3
ASRMSGRADTQY	12	TRBV2	TRBJ2-3
ASSGYSLLDEQF	12	TRBV2	TRBJ2-1
AEGAGDEQY	9	TRBV7-9	TRBJ2-7
ASSPHDRGDYGYT	13	TRBV4-2	TRBJ1-2
ASSPSPPGSYNSPLH	15	TRBV27	TRBJ1-6
ATGGQIFKNIQY	12	TRBV28	TRBJ2-4
ASSKQADYTDTQY	13	TRBV7-2	TRBJ2-3
ASSQQGASSYEQY	13	TRBV4-1	TRBJ2-7
AWSFGQAGIGNQPQH	15	TRBV30	TRBJ1-5
ASSARLTNEKLF	12	TRBV2	TRBJ1-4
ASSSLAEGLAEQY	13	TRBV5-1	TRBJ2-7
ASSLFPTSGRYEQF	14	TRBV7-9	TRBJ2-1
ASRVSGKLF	9	TRBV2	TRBJ1-4
ASSGDTRSYEQY	12	TRBV19	TRBJ2-7
ATSRVQGHTGPRETQY	16	TRBV15	TRBJ2-5
ASSKIAGAPLEQF	13	TRBV7-9	TRBJ2-1
ASSFSGSGYEQY	12	TRBV13	NA
ASSSPGQANYGYT	13	TRBV7-2	TRBJ1-2
ASSMDRAGELF	11	TRBV19	TRBJ2-2